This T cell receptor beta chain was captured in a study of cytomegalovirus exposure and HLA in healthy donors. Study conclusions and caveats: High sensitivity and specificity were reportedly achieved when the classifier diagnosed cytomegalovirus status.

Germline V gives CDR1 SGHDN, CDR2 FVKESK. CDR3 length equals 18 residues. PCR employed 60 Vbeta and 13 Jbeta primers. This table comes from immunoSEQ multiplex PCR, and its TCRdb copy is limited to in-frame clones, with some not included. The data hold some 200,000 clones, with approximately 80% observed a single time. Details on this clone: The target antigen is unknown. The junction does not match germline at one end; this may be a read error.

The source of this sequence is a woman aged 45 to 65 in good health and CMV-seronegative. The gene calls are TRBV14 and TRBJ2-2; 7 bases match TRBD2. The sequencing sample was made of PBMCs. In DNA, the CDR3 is TGTGCCAGCAGCCCAATGGACGGGGGGAATCTAGCGAGCAGGGAGCTGTCTTTT. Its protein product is CASSPMDGGNLASRELSF.